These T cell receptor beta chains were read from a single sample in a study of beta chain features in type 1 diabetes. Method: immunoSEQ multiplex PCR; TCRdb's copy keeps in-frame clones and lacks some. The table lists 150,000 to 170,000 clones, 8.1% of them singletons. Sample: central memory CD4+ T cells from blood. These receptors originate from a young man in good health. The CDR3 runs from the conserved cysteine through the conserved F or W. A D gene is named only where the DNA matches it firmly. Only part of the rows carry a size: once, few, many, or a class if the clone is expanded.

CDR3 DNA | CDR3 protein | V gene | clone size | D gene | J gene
TGTGCCAGCACAGGCCGGGGGGCTATTTACAATGAGCAGTTCTTC | CASTGRGAIYNEQFF | TRBV28 | - | - | TRBJ2-1
TGTGCCAGCAGCGTAGGAATAGCGGGAGACTTCCACGAGACCCAGTACTTC | CASSVGIAGDFHETQYF | TRBV9 | few | TRBD2 | TRBJ2-5
TGTGCCAGCAGCCCTGACAGGTACTCCTCTGGAAACACCATATATTTT | CASSPDRYSSGNTIYF | TRBV7-2 | few | - | TRBJ1-3
TGTGCCAGCAGCTTTGAGGTATCCTACGAGCAGTACTTC | CASSFEVSYEQYF | TRBV11-2 | - | - | TRBJ2-7
TGTGCCACCAGCGAATCGGCTAGCGGGAGGGAATACATTCAGTACTTC | CATSESASGREYIQYF | TRBV15 | - | TRBD2 | TRBJ2-4
TGCAGCGTTGGACAGCCCGGGGAGCTGTTTTTT | CSVGQPGELFF | TRBV29-1 | many | - | TRBJ2-2
TGTGCCAGCAGCCAAGCGGGACAGGGCAGTGGGAACACTGAAGCTTTCTTT | CASSQAGQGSGNTEAFF | TRBV14 | few | TRBD1 | TRBJ1-1
TGTGCCAGCAGTCCCTATACAGTGCTGGATCAGCCCCAGCATTTT | CASSPYTVLDQPQHF | TRBV28 | - | - | TRBJ1-5
TGTGCCTGGACCCCAGGAGGCTCCTACAATGAGCAGTTCTTC | CAWTPGGSYNEQFF | TRBV30 | many | - | TRBJ2-1
TGTGCCAGCAGTTTATCGATGGCCGCTAGGAACTACGAGCAGTACTTC | CASSLSMAARNYEQYF | TRBV27 | many | - | TRBJ2-7
TGCGCCAGCAGCTTTTTAGAGTCTGGGGCCAACGTCCTGACTTTC | CASSFLESGANVLTF | TRBV5-1 | few | - | TRBJ2-6
TGTGCCAGTAAAACGCGGGCGCCACATTACAATGAGCAGTTCTTC | CASKTRAPHYNEQFF | TRBV19 | - | - | TRBJ2-1
TGTGCCAGCAGTCCCCGGGGGGCCGGTAATGAAAAACTGTTTTTT | CASSPRGAGNEKLFF | TRBV28 | many | - | TRBJ1-4
TGTGCTAGCAGCCGGCTAGCGGGAGATAGAGATACGCAGTATTTT | CASSRLAGDRDTQYF | TRBV7-7 | - | TRBD2 | TRBJ2-3
TGTGCCAGCAGCCTCGCACAAGCGGGAGACTCCTACAATGAGCAGTTCTTC | CASSLAQAGDSYNEQFF | TRBV11-3 | few | TRBD2 | TRBJ2-1
TGTGCCACCAGCAGAGGAGGGCAGGTAGCCAAAAACATTCAGTACTTC | CATSRGGQVAKNIQYF | TRBV15 | few | - | TRBJ2-4